In this sample, the clone carrying this TCR beta chain turned up once. What it recognizes is unknown. The data belong to a study of chemoradiotherapy in HPV16-positive cancers. For the study at large: Candidate HPV-specific clones and shared TCR motifs came from a couple of HPV16-positive patients.

Sequencing was performed with immunoSEQ multiplex PCR; in TCRdb, only in-frame clones are kept and a portion is missing. The repertoire holds about 35,000 clones, with about four fifths as singletons. Repeated repertoire sampling spanned the course of chemoradiotherapy. Germline V lookup: CDR1 KGHSH, CDR2 LQKENI. Trimming left V 4 bases short and J 1 base short, with 8 bases between. The CDR3 is made up of 13 amino acids. General observations from the study: HPV-responsive T-cell expansion during chemoradiotherapy was linked to improved recurrence-free survival in HPV16-positive patients. Candidate HPV-specific clones and E7-related TCR motifs grew in tumor during treatment.

This rearrangement joins TRBV18 to TRBJ2-7, with D perhaps matching TRBD1 (6 bases). The sequences come from blood, collected from a patient who underwent chemoradiotherapy. The receptor was isolated from a human donor with HPV-associated anogenital cancer. CDR3: CASSQGVSYEQYF. The CDR3 DNA is TGTGCCAGCTCACAGGGGGTATCCTACGAGCAGTACTTC. The full variable domain, rest sourced from reference TRBV18 and TRBJ2-7, is NAGVMQNPRHLVRRRGQEARLRCSPMKGHSHVYWYRQLPEEGLKFMVYLQKENIIDESGMPKERFSAEFPKEGPSILRIQQVVRGDSAAYFCASSQGVSYEQYFGPGTRLTVT.